The subject of this entry is one TCR beta chain. The T cells that were sequenced for TCR beta were CD8+ and CD4+ cells from blood. It was negative isolation that provided the CD8+ and CD4+ T cells, whereas TEMRA cells were enriched by FACS. Random hexamers were used to reverse transcribe an amount of about 0.45 to 1 ug RNA. Amplification of TCR beta CDR3 spanned 54 Vbeta and 13 Jbeta via immunoSEQ multiplex PCR. TCRdb ran MiXCR on the immunoSEQ multiplex PCR reads and lists one entry per CDR3 protein. This table holds over 150,000 distinct CDR3 sequences, about 96% found once. With 3 bases removed from V and 6 bases from J, the gap between germline ends came to 6 bases. Germline assignment: CDR1 SQVTM and CDR2 ANQGSEA. The CDR3 loop spans 11 amino acids. The sample is drawn from a study of CD8 T cells in Susac syndrome. Turning to the study itself: Blood was drawn from patients with Susac syndrome. At that point, they were therapy-naive, on corticosteroids, or on intravenous immunoglobulin alone.

This TCR derives from a human donor with Susac syndrome. The sequencing sample was made of CD4+ T cells from PBMCs. This rearrangement joins TRBV29-1 to TRBJ2-1; D not resolved. The CDR3 region is CSVDYLNEQFF. The CDR3 DNA sequence: TGCAGCGTTGATTATCTCAATGAGCAGTTCTTC.